Below, one TCR beta chain is given with its context. The antigen is not known. Germline lookup yields CDR1 MNHNS and CDR2 SASEGT. Trimming pared 1 base from V and 5 bases from J, leaving 14 bases between. The CDR3 consists of 15 residues. The PCR had 60 Vbeta and 13 Jbeta primers. Per the original methods: Approximately 79 million unique TCR beta chains, roughly 11 million of them shared, were counted by a later analysis. Profiling relied on immunoSEQ multiplex PCR, and the TCRdb table lists in-frame clones only, not all of them. Clone size and the V and J calls come from that table; the DNA yielded D and trimming. This sample has some 110,000 clones; 70% to 80% occur once, and the top ten carry around 3%. The sample belongs to a study of cytomegalovirus exposure and HLA in healthy donors. Study outcomes and limitations: There were reportedly fewer N-insertions in an Asian-associated ancestry cluster than the approximately 600-donor mean, in a later analysis. Of the V segments, some could not be distinguished, including TRBV6-2 and TRBV6-3, and were excluded. Researchers catalogued about 150 TCR beta chains as cytomegalovirus-associated.

The specimen was PBMCs. V usage is TRBV6-1 and J usage is TRBJ1-1; D possibly corresponds to TRBD1 (5 bases). This receptor was taken from a young woman in good health and CMV-seropositive. The CDR3 DNA is TGTGCCAGCAGTGAAGTCGGGGGAGGAGGGACTGAAGCTTTCTTT. Its protein product is CASSEVGGGGTEAFF.